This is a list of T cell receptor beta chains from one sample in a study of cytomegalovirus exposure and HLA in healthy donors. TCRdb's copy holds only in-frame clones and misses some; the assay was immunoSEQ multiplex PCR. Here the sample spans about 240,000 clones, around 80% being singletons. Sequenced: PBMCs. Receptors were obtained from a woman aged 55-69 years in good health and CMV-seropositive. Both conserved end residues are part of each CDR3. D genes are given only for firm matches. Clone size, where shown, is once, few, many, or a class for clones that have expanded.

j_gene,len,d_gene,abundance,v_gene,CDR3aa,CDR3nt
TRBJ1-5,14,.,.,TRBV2,CASSPDSSNQPQHF,TGTGCCAGCAGTCCGGACAGTAGCAATCAGCCCCAGCATTTT
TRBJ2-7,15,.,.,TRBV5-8,CASSWGGLQRGEQYF,TGTGCCAGCAGCTGGGGGGGGCTCCAACGGGGCGAGCAGTACTTC
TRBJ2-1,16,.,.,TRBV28,CASSSTGPTAIGKQFF,TGTGCCAGCAGCTCTACAGGACCCACCGCGATTGGTAAGCAGTTCTTC
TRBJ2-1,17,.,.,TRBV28,CASRASGALGLNNEQFF,TGTGCCAGCAGGGCCTCAGGGGCACTCGGACTTAACAATGAGCAGTTCTTC
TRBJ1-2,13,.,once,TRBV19,CASSIFSGDGYTF,TGTGCCAGTAGTATATTTTCAGGGGATGGCTACACCTTC
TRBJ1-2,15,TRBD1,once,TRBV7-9,CASSYLSGTADGYTF,TGTGCCAGCAGCTACCTTTCCGGGACAGCGGATGGCTACACCTTC
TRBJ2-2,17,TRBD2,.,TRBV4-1,CASSQRLAGPNTGELFF,TGCGCCAGCAGCCAACGGTTAGCGGGGCCGAACACCGGGGAGCTGTTTTTT
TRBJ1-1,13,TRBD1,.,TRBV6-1,CASRGQANTEAFF,TGTGCCAGCAGGGGACAGGCCAACACTGAAGCTTTCTTT
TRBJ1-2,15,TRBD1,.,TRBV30,CAWMRDRALFGGYTF,TGTGCCTGGATGCGTGACAGGGCGTTGTTCGGGGGCTACACCTTC
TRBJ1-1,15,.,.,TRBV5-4,CASNDRTVRNTEAFF,TGTGCCAGCAACGATCGGACAGTAAGGAACACTGAAGCTTTCTTT
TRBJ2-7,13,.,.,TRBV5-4,CASSRGASYEQYF,TGTGCCAGCAGCCGGGGGGCGTCCTACGAGCAGTACTTC
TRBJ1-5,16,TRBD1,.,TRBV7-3,CASSTKPGQSNQPQHF,TGTGCCAGCAGCACTAAGCCGGGACAGAGCAATCAGCCCCAGCATTTT
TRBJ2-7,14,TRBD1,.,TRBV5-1,CASSLGDRGYEQYF,TGCGCCAGCAGCTTGGGGGACAGGGGGTACGAGCAGTACTTC
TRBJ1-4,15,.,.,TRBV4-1,CASSQEHTPNEKLFF,TGCGCCAGCAGCCAAGAACACACCCCTAATGAAAAACTGTTTTTT
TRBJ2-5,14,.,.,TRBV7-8,CASSHRDGGETQYF,TGTGCCAGCAGCCACCGGGACGGGGGAGAGACCCAGTACTTC
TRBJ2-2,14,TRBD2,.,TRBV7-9,CSIREGRSGGELFF,TGTTCCATCCGGGAGGGGAGGAGCGGCGGGGAGCTGTTTTTT
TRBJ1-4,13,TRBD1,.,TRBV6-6,CASTGAGGEKLFF,TGTGCCAGTACAGGGGCGGGTGGGGAAAAACTGTTTTTT
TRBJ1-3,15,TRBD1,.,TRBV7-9,CASSSLTGAGNTIYF,TGTGCCAGCAGCAGTCTGACAGGGGCCGGAAACACCATATATTTT
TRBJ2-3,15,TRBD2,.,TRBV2,CASSEGLAGADTQYF,TGTGCCAGCAGTGAGGGACTAGCGGGAGCAGATACGCAGTATTTT
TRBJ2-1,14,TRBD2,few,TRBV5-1,CASSFLAGSNEQFF,TGCGCCAGCAGTTTTCTAGCGGGATCTAATGAGCAGTTCTTC
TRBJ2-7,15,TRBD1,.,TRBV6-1,CASSFQGVPLYEQYF,TGTGCCAGCAGCTTTCAGGGGGTCCCTCTCTACGAGCAGTACTTC
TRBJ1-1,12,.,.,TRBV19,CASSIGEAEAFF,TGTGCCAGTAGTATAGGAGAAGCTGAAGCTTTCTTT
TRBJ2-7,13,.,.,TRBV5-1,CASSEQAAYEQYF,TGCGCCAGCAGTGAACAGGCGGCCTACGAGCAGTACTTC
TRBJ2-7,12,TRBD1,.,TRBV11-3,CASSLTGGEQYF,TGTGCCAGCAGCTTAACAGGGGGCGAGCAGTACTTC
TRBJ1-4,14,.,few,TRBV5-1,CASSFRATNEKLFF,TGCGCCAGCAGCTTCAGGGCAACTAATGAAAAACTGTTTTTT
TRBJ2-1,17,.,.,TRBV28,CASSFFRPSRSYNEQFF,TGTGCCAGCAGTTTTTTCCGTCCATCACGGTCCTACAATGAGCAGTTCTTC
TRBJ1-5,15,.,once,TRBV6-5,CASSYVFGGNQPQHF,TGTGCCAGCAGTTACGTGTTTGGGGGGAATCAGCCCCAGCATTTT
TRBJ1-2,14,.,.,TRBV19,CASTPDRSYRGYTF,TGTGCCAGTACCCCCGACAGGAGTTACCGGGGCTACACCTTC
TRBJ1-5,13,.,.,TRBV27,CASSLWGDQPQHF,TGTGCCAGCAGTTTATGGGGCGATCAGCCCCAGCATTTT
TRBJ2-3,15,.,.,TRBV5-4,CASIGEGTSTDTQYF,TGTGCCAGCATAGGGGAAGGAACTAGCACAGATACGCAGTATTTT
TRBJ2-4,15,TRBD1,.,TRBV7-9,CSSSFLASGTGYQYF,TGTTCCAGCAGCTTTTTAGCATCCGGGACAGGGTATCAGTACTTC
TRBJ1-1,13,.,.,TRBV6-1,CASRSLRVTEAFF,TGTGCCAGCAGGAGCTTGCGTGTCACTGAAGCTTTCTTT
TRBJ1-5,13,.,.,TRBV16,CASTGGMNQPQHF,TGTGCCAGCACCGGGGGGATGAATCAGCCCCAGCATTTT
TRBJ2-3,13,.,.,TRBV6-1,CASSGGLTDTQYF,TGTGCCAGCAGCGGCGGACTCACAGATACGCAGTATTTT
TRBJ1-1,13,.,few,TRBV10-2,CASSGQLNTEAFF,TGCGCCAGCAGTGGACAGTTGAACACTGAAGCTTTCTTT
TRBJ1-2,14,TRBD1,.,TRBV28,CASSLNRGGYGYTF,TGTGCCAGCAGTTTGAACAGGGGTGGCTATGGCTACACCTTC
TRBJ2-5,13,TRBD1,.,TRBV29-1,CSVERGPGETQYF,TGCAGCGTTGAAAGGGGGCCGGGGGAGACCCAGTACTTC
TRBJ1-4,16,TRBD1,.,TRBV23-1,CASSHLGQGRGEKLFF,TGCGCCAGCAGTCATTTGGGACAGGGTCGTGGGGAAAAACTGTTTTTT
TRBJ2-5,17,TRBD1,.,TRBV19,CASSIWAPGTGGQTQYF,TGTGCCAGTAGTATATGGGCCCCCGGGACAGGGGGACAGACCCAGTACTTC
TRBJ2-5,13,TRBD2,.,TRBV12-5,CASEGSGKETQYF,TGTGCTAGTGAAGGCAGCGGGAAAGAGACCCAGTACTTC
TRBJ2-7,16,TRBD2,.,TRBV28,CASSGAGLAASYEQYF,TGTGCCAGCAGTGGGGCGGGACTAGCGGCTTCCTACGAGCAGTACTTC
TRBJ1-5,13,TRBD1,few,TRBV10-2,CASSFGQGQPQHF,TGCGCCAGCAGTTTCGGACAGGGACAGCCCCAGCATTTT
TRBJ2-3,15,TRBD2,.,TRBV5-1,CASSRNAGGTDTQYF,TGCGCCAGCAGCCGGAATGCGGGGGGCACAGATACGCAGTATTTT
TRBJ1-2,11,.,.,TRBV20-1,CSGGRVDGYTF,TGCAGTGGTGGCAGGGTTGATGGCTACACCTTC
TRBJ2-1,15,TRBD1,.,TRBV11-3,CASSLDSGGRVEQFF,TGTGCCAGCAGCTTAGATTCAGGGGGTAGGGTTGAGCAGTTCTTC
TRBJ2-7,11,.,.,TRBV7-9,CSSSTSGKQYF,TGTTCCAGCAGCACCTCCGGTAAGCAGTACTTC
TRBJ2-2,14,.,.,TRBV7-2,CASSRTGNTGELFF,TGTGCCAGCAGCCGTACTGGGAACACCGGGGAGCTGTTTTTT
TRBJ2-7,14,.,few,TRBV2,CASSVSYSSYEQYF,TGTGCCAGCAGTGTCTCTTACAGCTCCTACGAGCAGTACTTC
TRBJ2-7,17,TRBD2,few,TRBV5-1,CASTPGGALRQVHEQYF,TGCGCCAGCACCCCGGGGGGGGCACTTCGGCAGGTACACGAGCAGTACTTC
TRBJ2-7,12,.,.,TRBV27,CASSPDRNEQYF,TGTGCCAGCAGTCCAGACAGAAACGAGCAGTACTTC
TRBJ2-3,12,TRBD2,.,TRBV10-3,CAIRTSGDTQYF,TGTGCCATCAGGACTAGCGGAGATACGCAGTATTTT